Listed below are T cell receptor beta chains from one sample, sequenced in a study of shared clonotypes between healthy human individuals. The data were produced by immunoSEQ multiplex PCR, yet TCRdb's version contains in-frame clones alone and is incomplete. The repertoire holds about 2,200,000 clones, roughly 91% seen once, with about 1.8% in the top ten. Sequenced material: naive CD8+ T cells from PBMCs. These TCRs come from a young man in good health. Some clones in this sample may be carry-over from other donors' samples. Each CDR3 is given with its conserved first and last residue. D genes are given only for firm matches. Clone size is not always given. Where it is, it says once, few, many or a class for expanded clones.

V gene,D gene,J gene,clone size,CDR3 protein,CDR3 DNA
TRBV6-5,TRBD1,TRBJ1-5,.,CATGDRGGQPQHF,TGTGCCACTGGGGACAGGGGCGGTCAGCCCCAGCATTTT
TRBV29-1,.,TRBJ1-2,.,CSVLTGRGGYTF,TGCAGCGTTCTGACAGGTAGAGGTGGCTACACCTTC
TRBV10-3,TRBD1,TRBJ2-1,.,CAIRTGTGGDYNEQFF,TGTGCCATCAGGACCGGAACAGGGGGCGACTACAATGAGCAGTTCTTC
TRBV7-7,.,TRBJ1-1,few,CASSPPGRLYTEAFF,TGTGCCAGCAGCCCCCCGGGAAGGTTGTACACTGAAGCTTTCTTT
TRBV7-9,.,TRBJ1-3,few,CASSGQGGSGNTIYF,TGTGCCAGCAGTGGACAAGGAGGCTCTGGAAACACCATATATTTT
TRBV4-3,TRBD2,TRBJ2-2,.,CASSKQLAGNTGELFF,TGCGCCAGCAGCAAACAACTAGCGGGAAACACCGGGGAGCTGTTTTTT
TRBV27,.,TRBJ2-2,.,CASFTIRGFRDTGELFF,TGTGCCAGCTTCACAATCAGGGGTTTTCGGGACACCGGGGAGCTGTTTTTT
TRBV9,TRBD1,TRBJ1-1,.,CASSPLGTGVTEAFF,TGTGCCAGCAGCCCGCTCGGGACAGGGGTTACTGAAGCTTTCTTT
TRBV7-8,.,TRBJ1-5,.,CASSLYLRASNQPQHF,TGTGCCAGCAGCTTATATTTGAGGGCAAGCAATCAGCCCCAGCATTTT
TRBV4-1,.,TRBJ2-1,.,CASSQLYNEQFF,TGCGCCAGCAGCCAACTCTACAATGAGCAGTTCTTC
TRBV11-2,.,TRBJ2-5,.,CASSTRQGRGETQYF,TGTGCCAGCAGCACTAGACAGGGACGGGGGGAGACCCAGTACTTC
TRBV7-9,.,TRBJ2-2,.,CASSLEAINTGELFF,TGTGCCAGCAGCTTAGAGGCCATAAACACCGGGGAGCTGTTTTTT